A selection of T cell receptor beta chains follows, all from one sample in a study of STAT5B mutations in CD4+ large granular lymphocyte leukemia. The assay was immunoSEQ multiplex PCR, and TCRdb's table has in-frame clones only and misses some. Of some 32,000 clones in the sample, about 74% are singletons; the top ten hold around 1.1%. The specimen sequenced was CD4+ T cells from blood buffy coats. The receptors shown here come from a human donor in good health. The CDR3 runs from the conserved cysteine through the conserved F or W. The D gene is left open where the match is weak. Where a row states a size, it is once, few, many or the class of an expanded clone; other rows omit it.

abundance | j_gene | v_gene | d_gene | CDR3nt | CDR3aa
NA | TRBJ2-7 | TRBV19 | NA | TGTGCCAGTAGGGCGGGATCCTACTACGAGCAGTACTTC | CASRAGSYYEQYF
NA | TRBJ2-3 | TRBV10-2 | TRBD2 | TGCGCCAGCGGGTATGGGCGGGGGGGCGCAGATACGCAGTATTTT | CASGYGRGGADTQYF
NA | TRBJ2-5 | TRBV5-1 | TRBD2 | TGCGCCAGCGCTAAGGAAGCGGGGGTGGAGACCCAGTACTTC | CASAKEAGVETQYF
few | TRBJ2-1 | TRBV9 | TRBD2 | TGTGCCAGCAGCGTAGCTAGGGCGGGGGATGAGCAGTTCTTC | CASSVARAGDEQFF
NA | TRBJ2-1 | TRBV6-6 | TRBD2 | TGTGCCAGCAGTAGCGGGGGGGCTAGTGGAGATGAGCAGTTCTTC | CASSSGGASGDEQFF
NA | TRBJ2-5 | TRBV27 | TRBD1 | TGTGCCAGCAGGACAGGGCATAGGGAGACCCAGTACTTC | CASRTGHRETQYF
NA | TRBJ2-2 | TRBV5-1 | TRBD2 | TGCGCCAGCAGCCCTTTTGCGGGAGGACTGAACACCGGGGAGCTGTTTTTT | CASSPFAGGLNTGELFF
NA | TRBJ2-3 | TRBV2 | NA | TGTGCCAGCACGCTTCGGGGGACGCTCACAGATACGCAGTATTTT | CASTLRGTLTDTQYF
NA | TRBJ1-1 | TRBV9 | NA | TGTGCCAGCGGACAAGGGCATCAGAACACTGAAGCTTTCTTT | CASGQGHQNTEAFF
NA | TRBJ2-2 | TRBV5-6 | NA | TGTGCCAGCAGCTTGTACGGAGGAGAGAGCACCGGGGAGCTGTTTTTT | CASSLYGGESTGELFF
NA | TRBJ2-2 | TRBV2 | NA | TGTGCCAGCAGTGATAGGACCGGGGAGCTGTTTTTT | CASSDRTGELFF
NA | TRBJ1-1 | TRBV6-4 | NA | TGTGCCAGCAGTGACACGGGGGGGCGGACTGAAGCTTTCTTT | CASSDTGGRTEAFF
NA | TRBJ1-1 | TRBV29-1 | NA | TGCAGCGTTGATGGACAGTGGGAGGCTGAAGCTTTCTTT | CSVDGQWEAEAFF
NA | TRBJ2-2 | TRBV29-1 | NA | TGCAGCGTTGTGGGGGGTCAGATGAACACCGGGGAGCTGTTTTTT | CSVVGGQMNTGELFF
NA | TRBJ2-5 | TRBV6-1 | NA | TGTGCCAGCAGAGGCGAGACCCAGTACTTC | CASRGETQYF
NA | TRBJ1-1 | TRBV2 | TRBD1 | TGTGCCAGCAGTGACAGGGGGCAAATTACTGAAGCTTTCTTT | CASSDRGQITEAFF
NA | TRBJ2-4 | TRBV28 | NA | TGTGCCAGCAGTTTGGGGAGTGGGGGGGCCAAAAACATTCAGTACTTC | CASSLGSGGAKNIQYF
NA | TRBJ1-1 | TRBV11-2 | NA | TGTGCCAGCATCCTCTCCCAGGGGAACACTGAAGCTTTCTTT | CASILSQGNTEAFF
NA | TRBJ1-1 | TRBV11-2 | TRBD1 | TGTGCCAGCAGCCCAAACAGGGGGCAAGGGGAAGCTTTCTTT | CASSPNRGQGEAFF
NA | TRBJ2-7 | TRBV11-3 | TRBD2 | TGTGCCAGCAGCTTAACTAGCGGGTCCTACGAGCAGTACTTC | CASSLTSGSYEQYF
NA | TRBJ2-2 | TRBV6-1 | NA | TGTGCCAGCCAAAGACAGGCTCCTGACACCGGGGAGCTGTTTTTT | CASQRQAPDTGELFF
NA | TRBJ1-2 | TRBV11-2 | NA | TGTGCCAGCAGCCCAGGGCGGACCCTTAACTATGGCTACACCTTC | CASSPGRTLNYGYTF